One sample yielded the 17 T cell receptor beta chains listed below, sequenced in a study of identical twins. TCRdb redid the calling of the 5' RACE reads with MiXCR, one entry per CDR3 protein. The table shows about 810,000 distinct CDR3 sequences, with approximately 13% occurring only once. These same records also appear under a second study, on yellow fever vaccine responses in identical twins.

Sequenced material: PBMCs. These receptors originate from a woman between 18 and 29 years old in good health.

This clonotype appeared a few times. The chain uses TRBV28 and TRBJ2-2, with 8 bases fitting TRBD1. Germline V gene data show CDR1 as MDHEN and CDR2 as SYDVKM. The CDR3 has 15 amino acids. The V gene end was trimmed by 6 bases and the J gene end by 4 bases; junction bases not matched to a gene: 7. The CDR3 DNA is TGTGCCAGCAGGCCGGGACAGGTGTTCACCGGGGAGCTGTTTTTT. It yields the protein CASRPGQVFTGELFF. The complete variable domain, with remaining parts taken from reference TRBV28 and TRBJ2-2, reads DVKVTQSSRYLVKRTGEKVFLECVQDMDHENMFWYRQDPGLGLRLIYFSYDVKMKEKGDIPEGYSVSREKKERFSLILESASTNQTSMYLCASRPGQVFTGELFFGEGSRLTVL.

This clonotype turned up a few times. The chain uses TRBV28 and TRBJ2-1; D remains unclear. CDR1 is MDHEN and CDR2 is SYDVKM in the germline V gene. The CDR3 contains 14 residues. The V end lost 4 bases, the J end lost 0 bases, and 7 bases lay between the germline ends. The CDR3 protein is CASSWQSSYNEQFF. In DNA, the CDR3 is TGTGCCAGCAGTTGGCAGAGCTCCTACAATGAGCAGTTCTTC.

As concerns this clonotype: One junction end does not reproduce the germline sequence, and a read error may be involved. J is TRBJ2-1 and V is TRBV4-1, with D maybe TRBD2 (6 bases). Per the germline V gene, CDR1 is MGHRA and CDR2 is YSYEKL. This CDR3 comprises 14 residues. CDR3 in amino acids: CASSRGDANNERFF. DNA for the CDR3: TGCGCCAGCAGCCGGGGGGACGCTAACAATGAGCGGTTCTTC.

This clonotype was observed a handful of times. The chain carries TRBV4-1 and TRBJ2-5; weak D call: TRBD1 (6 bases). The CDR3 has 16 amino acids. V was clipped by 1 base and J by 1 base, with 13 bases between them. The germline CDR1 and CDR2 sequences are MGHRA and YSYEKL. The CDR3 region is CASSQGAGVVQETQYF. The DNA for the CDR3 is TGCGCCAGCAGCCAAGGGGCAGGGGTTGTCCAAGAGACCCAGTACTTC.

V usage is TRBV5-1 and J usage is TRBJ1-4; the match to TRBD1 covers 8 bases. CDR3 length: 14 amino acids. CDR1 is SGHRS, CDR2 YFSETQ, per germline. The V gene end was trimmed by 1 base and the J gene end by 6 bases; junction bases not matched to a gene: 2. CDR3 in amino acids: CASSLSGGDEKLFF. The CDR3 bases are TGCGCCAGCAGCTTGTCAGGGGGCGATGAAAAACTGTTTTTT.

The chain uses TRBV12-3 or TRBV12-4 and TRBJ2-3; TRBD2 is a possible D gene (6 bases). Deletions cut 2 bases from V and 3 bases from J, with 18 bases between. The CDR3 is made up of 17 amino acids. The CDR3 nucleotides are TGTGCCAGCAGTTTAATGGGGGGTGCGTCGATTACAGATACGCAGTATTTT. Translated: CASSLMGGASITDTQYF.

The chain is built from TRBV10-3 and TRBJ2-1, with D unclear. V gave up 0 bases and J gave up 8 bases, with 8 bases separating them. Germline V CDR1 and CDR2: ENHRY, SYGVKD. The CDR3 is 13 residues long. CDR3 loop: CAISESPIDEQFF. The CDR3 coding sequence is TGTGCCATCAGTGAGTCTCCCATCGATGAGCAGTTCTTC.

The V and J genes are TRBV15 and TRBJ2-5; D gene unclear. V lost 6 bases and J lost 2, with 10 bases in between. The germline V gene has CDR1 LNHNV and CDR2 YYDKDF (reference sequence). CDR3 length: 13 residues. CDR3 in amino acids: CATSRQIQETQYF. CDR3 in DNA: TGTGCCACCAGTAGACAAATACAAGAGACCCAGTACTTC.

The gene calls are TRBV5-1 and TRBJ2-7; D might be TRBD1 or TRBD2, each matching 7 bases. The CDR3 sequence is 14 residues long. CDR1 SGHRS and CDR2 YFSETQ come from the germline V gene. Trimming removed 4 bases from V and 6 bases from J, with 17 bases in between. CDR3 region: CASSTRGGGSEQYF. CDR3 bases: TGCGCCAGCAGCACCAGGGGGGGCGGATCCGAGCAGTACTTC.

The chain combines TRBV3-1 with TRBJ2-7, with TRBD2 matching over 7 bases. With 2 bases clipped from V and 6 bases from J, the junction kept 16 bases outside the gene matches. Germline CDR1 reads LGHDT; CDR2 reads YNNKEL (reference sequence). The CDR3 runs to 17 residues. The CDR3 reads CASSQSPGVAGRGEQYF. As DNA, the CDR3 is TGTGCCAGCAGCCAAAGCCCTGGAGTAGCGGGCCGCGGCGAGCAGTACTTC.

The chain combines TRBV10-3 with TRBJ2-1; 9 bases line up with TRBD2. V lost 6 bases to trimming and J lost 2 bases; unmatched junction nucleotides: 8. In germline, CDR1 is ENHRY, CDR2 SYGVKD. The CDR3 contains 16 residues. In DNA, the CDR3 is TGTGCCATCAGGGGGTCTGGCGGGGGGGCCTACAATGAGCAGTTCTTC. This codes for CAIRGSGGGAYNEQFF.

This clonotype was seen at least ten times. The CDR3 coding sequence is TGTGCCAGCAGCATAGCGGGGGGGTTCTACAATGAGCAGTTCTTC. Its translation: CASSIAGGFYNEQFF. The chain joins TRBV12-3 or TRBV12-4 to TRBJ2-1; 11 bases agree with TRBD2. The CDR3 runs to 15 residues. Germline trimming cut 6 bases from V and 3 bases from J; bases unmatched to any gene: 4.

V is TRBV4-1 and J is TRBJ2-5; the match to TRBD2 covers 8 bases. The ends lost 4 bases at V and 3 bases at J; junction bases unmatched: 7. The CDR3 totals 15 residues. Germline values: CDR1 MGHRA, CDR2 YSYEKL. CDR3 DNA sequence: TGCGCCAGCAGCCCTCAGTGGCGGGAGGAAGAGACCCAGTACTTC. It yields the protein CASSPQWREEETQYF.

The chain recombines TRBV6-1 with TRBJ1-5; D not certain. This CDR3 is built from 12 residues. The V gene's germline CDR1 is MNHNS and CDR2 SASEGT. V shed 3 bases and J shed 7 bases, with 7 bases lying between them. CDR3 in amino acids: CASSDQRQPQHF. The CDR3 DNA is TGTGCCAGCAGTGACCAGCGACAGCCCCAGCATTTT.

V is TRBV24-1 and J is TRBJ2-1; 8 bases are shared with TRBD1. V was clipped by 4 bases and J by 8 bases; unmatched bases: 12. CDR1 and CDR2 from the germline V gene are KGHDR and SFDVKD. This CDR3 spans 16 amino acids. CDR3 in amino acids: CATSETAGQAGDEQFF. For the CDR3, the DNA is TGTGCCACCAGTGAGACTGCGGGACAGGCTGGGGATGAGCAGTTCTTC.

About this clonotype itself: A read error may produce the germline difference seen at one junction end. CDR3 nucleotides: TGTGCCAGCAGCTCAGGACTAGCCTACACTGAGCAGTTCTTC. The encoded protein is CASSSGLAYTEQFF. The genes are TRBV7-9 and TRBJ2-1; 8 bases align to TRBD2. CDR3 length: 14 residues. Looked up from germline, CDR1 is SEHNR and CDR2 is FQNEAQ (reference sequence).

This clonotype was recorded a few times. This chain uses TRBV6-4 with TRBJ2-1; TRBD2 matches at 11 bases. This CDR3 contains 15 residues. With 8 bases clipped from V and 8 bases from J, the junction kept 11 bases outside the gene matches. Germline CDR1 is MRHNA and CDR2 is SNTAGT. The CDR3 sequence: CASGTGLAGQDEQFF. CDR3 coding DNA: TGTGCCAGCGGGACAGGACTAGCGGGCCAGGATGAGCAGTTCTTC.